The present T cell receptor (beta chain) was sequenced within a study of cytomegalovirus exposure and HLA in healthy donors. General observations from the study: It was reportedly the case that the classifier diagnosed cytomegalovirus status with high specificity and sensitivity. HLA allele associations emerged for 15,000 to 20,000 TCR beta sequences in a later analysis, at 0.05 false discovery rate.

In regard to this clone: What it binds is not known.

The PCR employed 60 Vbeta primers together with 13 Jbeta primers. Profiled with immunoSEQ multiplex PCR; TCRdb holds only in-frame clones, not every one. The table lists tens of thousands of clones, roughly four fifths of them singletons. Sequenced sample: PBMCs. This clonotype was sampled from a man between 18 and 29 years old in good health and CMV-seronegative.

CDR3 residues: CASSQTGASSYNEQFF. The CDR3 coding sequence is TGTGCCAGCAGTCAGACAGGGGCGAGCTCCTACAATGAGCAGTTCTTC. This chain links TRBV6-6 with TRBJ2-1, with 8 bases aligning to TRBD1. Per germline, CDR1 MNHNY and CDR2 SVGAGI (reference sequence). V gave up 5 bases and J gave up 0 bases; unmatched junction bases: 6. The CDR3 is 16 amino acids.